This T cell receptor (beta chain) derives from a study of tumor and adjacent non-tumor tissue in lung cancer. This sample's RNA came from whole unsorted tissue. Newly diagnosed lung cancer patients had thoracic surgery in China, August–late 2014, without prior chemotherapy. In regard to this clonotype: The antigen is unknown. Given a much more abundant clone one base away, this may be a read error.

Trimming took 5 bases from V and 6 from J, leaving 16 bases between them. Germline CDR1 reads SEHNR; CDR2 reads FQNEAQ (reference sequence). The CDR3 sequence is 14 residues long. TCRbeta libraries were built with three rounds of nested PCR, modified from ARM-PCR. TCRdb recomputed calls from the multiplex PCR reads with MiXCR, one row per CDR3 protein. The sample yields 60,000 to 85,000 distinct CDR3 sequences, 80% seen once. Findings and caveats of the study: Significantly higher TCR diversity was found in tumor than normal lung.

Sequencing was carried out using lung tumor tissue. The rearrangement joins TRBV7-9 to TRBJ1-2; D perhaps matches TRBD1 (5 bases). This receptor was identified in a woman in her forties or fifties with non-small cell lung cancer. DNA for the CDR3: TGTGCCAGCAGCCCAAGACAGTCGTGGGATGGCTACACCTTC. Protein: CASSPRQSWDGYTF.